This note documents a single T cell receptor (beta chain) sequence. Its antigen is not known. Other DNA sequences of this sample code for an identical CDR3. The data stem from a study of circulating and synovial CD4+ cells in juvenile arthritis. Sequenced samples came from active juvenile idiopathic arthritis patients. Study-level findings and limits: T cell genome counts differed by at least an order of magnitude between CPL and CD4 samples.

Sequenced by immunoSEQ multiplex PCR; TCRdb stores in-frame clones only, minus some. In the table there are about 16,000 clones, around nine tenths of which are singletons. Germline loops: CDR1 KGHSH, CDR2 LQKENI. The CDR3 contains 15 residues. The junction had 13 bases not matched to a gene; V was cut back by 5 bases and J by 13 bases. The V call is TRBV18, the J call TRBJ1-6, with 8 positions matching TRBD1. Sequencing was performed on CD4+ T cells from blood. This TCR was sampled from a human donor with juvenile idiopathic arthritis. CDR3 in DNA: TGTGCCAGCTCATACACGACAGGGGAAGGATCCCCCCTCCACTTT. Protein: CASSYTTGEGSPLHF.